The T cell receptor (beta chain) under discussion was sequenced for a study of blood T cell repertoires in COVID-19. On the study more broadly: Nucleic acid was either cDNA or gDNA, and it came from T cells, B-cell-depleted T cells, or PBMCs.

This CDR3 has 18 residues. Germline V gives CDR1 MDHEN, CDR2 SYDVKM. The V and J ends lost 9 bases and 0 bases respectively, with 24 bases between them. Source study methods: Scientists estimated how many nucleated cells there were by amplifying reference gene primers. Data came from immunoSEQ multiplex PCR; TCRdb stores just in-frame clones and leaves some out. V and J calls plus clone size are reproduced from that table; the DNA served to infer D and trimming. The table shows roughly 250,000 clones, with approximately 81% occurring only once. The gene calls are TRBV28 and TRBJ1-3; no clear D gene. The specimen sequenced was peripheral blood. This TCR was sampled from a man aged 35 to 55 with acute or convalescent COVID-19. In nucleotides, the CDR3 is TGTGCCAGTTGCACCGGGGAAACAATAATCCCCTCTGGAAACACCATATATTTT. Protein: CASCTGETIIPSGNTIYF. Drawing the rest from reference TRBV28 and TRBJ1-3, the complete variable domain is DVKVTQSSRYLVKRTGEKVFLECVQDMDHENMFWYRQDPGLGLRLIYFSYDVKMKEKGDIPEGYSVSREKKERFSLILESASTNQTSMYLCASCTGETIIPSGNTIYFGEGSWLTVV.